The rows below give T cell receptor beta chains drawn from one sample of a study of OX40 agonist ivuxolimab in advanced cancers. Using immunoSEQ multiplex PCR, the repertoire was profiled, and TCRdb retains in-frame clones only, with some absent. The sample lists 65,000 to 90,000 clones, 80% to 90% occurring once. The specimen was CD4+ or CD8+ T cells sorted from blood, collected in a trial of the OX40 agonist ivuxolimab. The receptors come from an adult with an advanced solid tumor such as melanoma, head and neck, liver or kidney cancer. CDR3s leave out the opening cysteine and the closing phenylalanine or tryptophan.

TRBV11-2 ASSQATYNEQF
TRBV19 ASSIPGQPNTEAF
TRBV7-9 ASSWEGYGYT
TRBV11-1 ASSLEKGRTGSPLH
TRBV5-1 ASAYQETQY
TRBV4-3 ASSQEMDRLTEQY
TRBV19 ASSIAGQGAAEQY
TRBV19 ASSRGFGNEKLF
TRBV7-8 ASSLDTGKTDTQY
TRBV9 ASSVGLGGGAPRGTDTQY
TRBV11-2 ASSLDFLGTEAF